This TCR beta chain is from a study of CD8+CD57+ T cells in acquired aplastic anemia (dated by TCRdb to 2016 to 2018). Background for the entire study: Extracted DNA from sorted CD4+ and CD8+ cells averaged 3.2 ug, ranging from roughly 0.19 to 27.4 ug. A CD8+CD57+ expansion meant a frequency higher than the mean frequency seen in healthy subjects.

The CDR3 sequence holds 15 residues, the cysteine and phenylalanine included. The retained sequence is limited to the CDR3, 45 bases, with the frame set at the first base. From V the trimming removes 0 bases and from J it removes 13 bases, while the gene matches leave 11 bases of the junction unaccounted for. CDR1 and CDR2, looked up from the germline V gene (reference sequence), are LGHDT and YNNKEL. TCR beta VDJ combination and CDR3 sequence profiling used genomic DNA as the template. TCR repertoire sequencing was run on an Illumina HiSeq 2000. On the authors' methods: Repertoire assessment relied on Simpson's diversity index, CDR3 size and DJ length profiles, and TRBV/TRBJ rearrangement plots. Whichever DNA sequence was most abundant in the deep sequencing data was defined as the immunodominant clone. CDR3 amino acid sequences were screened for sharing across subjects and compared with published repertoires and the VDJdb database. TCRdb reanalyzed the raw reads on its own, using fastp at Q25 for trimming and MiXCR for clone calling, and kept in-frame beta chains. When rows share a CDR3 protein, they turn into one entry using the most common DNA and genes. The V and J calls here are based on TCRdb, not the publication. Within this sample are 260,000 or so distinct CDR3 sequences, with around 46% of them counted one time only. The ten largest make up 7% to 10% of the sample.

The investigation overall reported the following: Although some 28 CD8+ CDR3 sequences were shared by patients and controls, these sequences appeared highly expressed in patients and within the immunodominant clones of patients. CD8+ Simpson's diversity did not differ significantly between patients and healthy controls (P=0.060).

This clonotype was seen repeatedly, ten times or more. Its cognate antigen has yet to be identified. The sample holds no much larger clone one base away, and base qualities are not on file. The patients picked for sequencing were ones in whom flow cytometry had shown an expansion of CD8+CD57+ cells. Every patient had severe acquired aplastic anemia, diagnosed using the International Study of Aplastic Anemia and Agranulocytosis and Camitta criteria. At the time blood was sampled, none of the patients had received any therapy. The study deep-sequenced TCR repertoires of sorted CD4+ and CD8+ blood T cells from severe aplastic anemia patients and healthy subjects. In the USA, patient enrollment took place under clinicaltrials.gov protocols 00001620, 01623167, 00001397, 00071045, 00081523 and 00961064. Ficoll-Paque density gradient centrifugation was used to isolate peripheral blood mononuclear cells. CD4+ and CD8+ T cells were sorted by FACS or magnetic beads before DNA extraction.

The origin of this receptor is a human donor with aplastic anemia. This receptor chain uses TRBV3-1 and TRBJ2-1, with 8 bases in between that match TRBD2. Specimen: sorted CD4+, CD8+, or CD8+CD57+ T cells (not recorded which) from PBMCs. The base sequence is TGTGCCAGCAGCCAAGAAGCATCAGGCCTAGCGGGCCAGTTCTTC. Its protein is CASSQEASGLAGQFF.